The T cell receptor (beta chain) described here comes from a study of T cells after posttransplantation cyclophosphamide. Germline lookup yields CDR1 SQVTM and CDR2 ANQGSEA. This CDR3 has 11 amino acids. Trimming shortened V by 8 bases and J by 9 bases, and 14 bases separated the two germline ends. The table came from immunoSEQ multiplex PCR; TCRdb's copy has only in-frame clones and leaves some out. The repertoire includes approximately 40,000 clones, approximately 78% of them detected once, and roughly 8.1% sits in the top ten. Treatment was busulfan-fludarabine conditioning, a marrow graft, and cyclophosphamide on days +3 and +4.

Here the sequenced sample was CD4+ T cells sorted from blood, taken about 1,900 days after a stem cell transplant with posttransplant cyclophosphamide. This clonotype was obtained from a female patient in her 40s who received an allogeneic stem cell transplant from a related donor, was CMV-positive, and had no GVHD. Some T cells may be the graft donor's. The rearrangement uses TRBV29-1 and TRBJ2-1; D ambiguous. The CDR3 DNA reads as TGCAGCCATCGCGGCTATCGTGAGCAGTTCTTC. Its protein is CSHRGYREQFF.